These T cell receptor beta chains were read from a single sample in a study of T cell responses to AZD1222 COVID-19 vaccine. Profiled with immunoSEQ multiplex PCR; TCRdb holds only in-frame clones, not every one. The repertoire consists of under 130,000 clones, with roughly 90% occurring once and the leading ten covering roughly 2.5%. The source was peripheral blood, collected on day 0 of AZD1222 vaccination. These receptors originate from an adult in good health. Each CDR3 is given with its conserved first and last residue. Fields, in order: CDR3 protein, D gene, clone size, J gene, V gene. The D gene is left open where the match is weak. Some rows have no size entry. The others give once, few or many, or a class for an expanded clone.

CDR3 protein: CASSPASGGASYEQYF
D gene: TRBD2
clone size: .
J gene: TRBJ2-7
V gene: TRBV7-9

CDR3 protein: CASSSDRGSRNSPLHF
D gene: TRBD1
clone size: few
J gene: TRBJ1-6
V gene: TRBV7-8

CDR3 protein: CASSLVMGGEAFF
D gene: .
clone size: .
J gene: TRBJ1-1
V gene: TRBV7-2

CDR3 protein: CASSLAGAEREQYF
D gene: .
clone size: .
J gene: TRBJ2-7
V gene: TRBV27

CDR3 protein: CASSGTSGSNEQFF
D gene: TRBD2
clone size: few
J gene: TRBJ2-1
V gene: TRBV5-1

CDR3 protein: CASTATTHRDATF
D gene: .
clone size: .
J gene: TRBJ1-2
V gene: TRBV19

CDR3 protein: CASSKGTGPSFPLHF
D gene: TRBD1
clone size: .
J gene: TRBJ1-6
V gene: TRBV27

CDR3 protein: CASSSPWSPGELFF
D gene: .
clone size: .
J gene: TRBJ2-2
V gene: TRBV7-2

CDR3 protein: CASSSPRDINTDTQYF
D gene: .
clone size: .
J gene: TRBJ2-3
V gene: TRBV6-5

CDR3 protein: CASSPSGLVSRETQYF
D gene: .
clone size: once
J gene: TRBJ2-5
V gene: TRBV7-7

CDR3 protein: CASSFRGMGQPQHF
D gene: .
clone size: .
J gene: TRBJ1-5
V gene: TRBV27

CDR3 protein: CASSLGTEAYEQYF
D gene: .
clone size: .
J gene: TRBJ2-7
V gene: TRBV7-6

CDR3 protein: CASSSLTNEQFF
D gene: .
clone size: .
J gene: TRBJ2-1
V gene: TRBV4-1

CDR3 protein: CASSPTGSNYGYTF
D gene: TRBD1
clone size: .
J gene: TRBJ1-2
V gene: TRBV7-8

CDR3 protein: CASSLMEDSDEAFF
D gene: .
clone size: few
J gene: TRBJ1-1
V gene: TRBV27

CDR3 protein: CASRGQGATGELFF
D gene: TRBD1
clone size: .
J gene: TRBJ2-2
V gene: TRBV6-4

CDR3 protein: CASRPSSSSSYNEQFF
D gene: .
clone size: .
J gene: TRBJ2-1
V gene: TRBV28

CDR3 protein: CASLLVQQETQYF
D gene: .
clone size: .
J gene: TRBJ2-5
V gene: TRBV2

CDR3 protein: CASSPNSNTEAFF
D gene: .
clone size: .
J gene: TRBJ1-1
V gene: TRBV11-2

CDR3 protein: CASSEGDPYFYEQYF
D gene: .
clone size: .
J gene: TRBJ2-7
V gene: TRBV14

CDR3 protein: CASSPGTGVPYEQYF
D gene: TRBD1
clone size: .
J gene: TRBJ2-7
V gene: TRBV4-1

CDR3 protein: CASSPGYGATQYF
D gene: .
clone size: .
J gene: TRBJ2-3
V gene: TRBV5-1

CDR3 protein: CASSLARTKETQYF
D gene: .
clone size: .
J gene: TRBJ2-5
V gene: TRBV11-2

CDR3 protein: CATSGGTGGQPQHF
D gene: TRBD1
clone size: .
J gene: TRBJ1-5
V gene: TRBV24-1

CDR3 protein: CSLTDKGLVTQYF
D gene: .
clone size: .
J gene: TRBJ2-3
V gene: TRBV29-1

CDR3 protein: CASSSIGTRTYEQYF
D gene: TRBD2
clone size: .
J gene: TRBJ2-7
V gene: TRBV7-9

CDR3 protein: CASSPTANYGYTF
D gene: .
clone size: .
J gene: TRBJ1-2
V gene: TRBV27

CDR3 protein: CASSKQGWENTEAFF
D gene: .
clone size: .
J gene: TRBJ1-1
V gene: TRBV28

CDR3 protein: CASSYDLYTEAFF
D gene: .
clone size: .
J gene: TRBJ1-1
V gene: TRBV27

CDR3 protein: CASRPSPGASRDEQYF
D gene: .
clone size: .
J gene: TRBJ2-7
V gene: TRBV28

CDR3 protein: CASSLGQVGYGYTF
D gene: TRBD1
clone size: .
J gene: TRBJ1-2
V gene: TRBV19

CDR3 protein: CATTVCGGGHETQYF
D gene: TRBD2
clone size: .
J gene: TRBJ2-5
V gene: TRBV24-1

CDR3 protein: CASRSGQGYGYTF
D gene: TRBD1
clone size: .
J gene: TRBJ1-2
V gene: TRBV28

CDR3 protein: CASSLQFAGANVLTF
D gene: .
clone size: .
J gene: TRBJ2-6
V gene: TRBV7-2

CDR3 protein: CASSPGQGEAFF
D gene: TRBD1
clone size: .
J gene: TRBJ1-1
V gene: TRBV5-4

CDR3 protein: CASSQVWGGPTATQYF
D gene: .
clone size: .
J gene: TRBJ2-5
V gene: TRBV14

CDR3 protein: CASSFDRTSGKVMNTQYF
D gene: TRBD2
clone size: .
J gene: TRBJ2-3
V gene: TRBV5-1